This T cell receptor beta chain was sequenced in a study of T-cell memory formation after mild COVID-19. Study results and caveats: A balance of CD4 and CD8 characterized clones contracting day 15 to 85, whereas later expanders leaned CD4+.

This clonotype was seen a handful of times. Its antigen is not known. TCRdb passed the 5' RACE reads through MiXCR, listing each CDR3 protein once. The sample yields 300,000 to 400,000 distinct CDR3 sequences, 14% seen once. Input material: PBMCs or a T cell subset sorted from them (not recorded which). This receptor was identified in a man younger than 35 who had mild COVID-19 (a few samples of this study predate the infection). Cell type and time point are not known.

CDR3 residues: CASSRDPTSYEQYF. CDR3 DNA sequence: TGTGCCAGCAGCCGGGACCCGACCTCATACGAGCAGTACTTC. V usage is TRBV6-5 and J usage is TRBJ2-7; possibly TRBD1 or TRBD2 for D (5 bases each). The CDR3 loop spans 14 amino acids. V dropped 6 bases and J dropped 4 bases, with 16 bases sitting between them. Germline assignment: CDR1 MNHEY and CDR2 SVGAGI.